This TCR beta chain was documented in a study of CD8 T cells in Susac syndrome. RNA totalling roughly 0.45 to 1 ug underwent reverse transcription with random hexamers. The method of amplification for TCR beta CDR3 was immunoSEQ multiplex PCR, covering 54 Vbeta and 13 Jbeta. TCRdb reanalysed the immunoSEQ multiplex PCR reads using MiXCR and keeps one entry per CDR3 protein. The sample holds approximately 300,000 distinct CDR3 sequences, approximately 89% seen once. This CDR3 has 17 amino acids. Germline CDR1 reads SGHDN; CDR2 reads FVKESK. Trimming shortened V by 0 bases and J by 0 bases, and 14 bases separated the two germline ends. TCR beta sequencing covered blood CD8+ and CD4+ T cells. CD8+ and CD4+ T cells were negatively isolated; TEMRA cells were FACS-enriched.

This chain uses TRBV14 with TRBJ2-5; D is undetermined. The specimen was CD8+ T cells from PBMCs. The source of this sequence is a human donor with multiple sclerosis. The CDR3 DNA reads as TGTGCCAGCAGCCAAGATCGCACCGCCGGGTACCAAGAGACCCAGTACTTC. This translates into CASSQDRTAGYQETQYF.